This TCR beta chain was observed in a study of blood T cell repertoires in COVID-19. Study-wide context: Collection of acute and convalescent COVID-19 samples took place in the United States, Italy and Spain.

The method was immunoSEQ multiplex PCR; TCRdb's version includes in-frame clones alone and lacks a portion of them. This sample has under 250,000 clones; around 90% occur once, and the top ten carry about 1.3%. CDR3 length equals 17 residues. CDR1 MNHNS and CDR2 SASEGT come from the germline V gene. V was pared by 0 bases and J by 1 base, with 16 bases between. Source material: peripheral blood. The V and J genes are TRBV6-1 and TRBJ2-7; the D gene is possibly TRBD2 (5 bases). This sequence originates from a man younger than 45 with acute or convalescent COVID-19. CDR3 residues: CASSEAPFGIQSYEQYF. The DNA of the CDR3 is TGTGCCAGCAGTGAAGCTCCTTTCGGGATCCAATCCTACGAGCAGTACTTC.